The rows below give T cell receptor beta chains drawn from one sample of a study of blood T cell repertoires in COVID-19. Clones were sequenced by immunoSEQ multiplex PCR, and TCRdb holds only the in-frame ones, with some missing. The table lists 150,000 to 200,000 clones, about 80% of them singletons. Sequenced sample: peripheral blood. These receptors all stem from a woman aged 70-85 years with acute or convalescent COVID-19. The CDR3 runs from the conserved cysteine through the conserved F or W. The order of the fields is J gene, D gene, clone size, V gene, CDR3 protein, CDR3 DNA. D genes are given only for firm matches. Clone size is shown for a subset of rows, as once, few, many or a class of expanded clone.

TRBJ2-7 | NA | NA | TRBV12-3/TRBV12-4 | CASSFLGRGEQYF | TGTGCCAGCAGTTTTTTGGGCAGGGGCGAGCAGTACTTC
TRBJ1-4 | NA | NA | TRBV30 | CAWSGRGSSTNEKLFF | TGTGCCTGGAGCGGGCGGGGTTCCTCTACTAATGAAAAACTGTTTTTT
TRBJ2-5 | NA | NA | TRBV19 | CASSITREETQYF | TGTGCCAGTAGTATAACCAGGGAAGAGACCCAGTACTTC
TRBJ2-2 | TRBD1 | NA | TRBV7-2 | CASSEGQGIPGELFF | TGTGCCAGCAGCGAAGGACAGGGGATACCCGGGGAGCTGTTTTTT
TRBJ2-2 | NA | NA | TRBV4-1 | CASSQALLAKKNTGELFF | TGCGCCAGCAGCCAGGCCCTTTTAGCGAAAAAGAACACCGGGGAGCTGTTTTTT
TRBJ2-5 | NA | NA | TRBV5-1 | CASSLGRGLETQYF | TGCGCCAGCAGCTTGGGTCGGGGATTGGAGACCCAGTACTTC
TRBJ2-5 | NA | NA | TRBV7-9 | CASSSPTGTTKETQYF | TGTGCCAGCAGCTCTCCGACAGGTACAACAAAAGAGACCCAGTACTTC
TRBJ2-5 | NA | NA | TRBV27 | CASSGLADYQETQYF | TGTGCCAGCAGTGGATTAGCGGACTACCAAGAGACCCAGTACTTC
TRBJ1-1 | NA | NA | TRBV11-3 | CASSLGGPDTEAFF | TGTGCCAGCAGCTTAGGGGGCCCCGACACTGAAGCTTTCTTT
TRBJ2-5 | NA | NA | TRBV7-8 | CASSLLGRARETQYF | TGTGCCAGCAGCTTACTGGGCAGGGCACGGGAGACCCAGTACTTC
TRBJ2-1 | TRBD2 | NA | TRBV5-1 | CASSWDNGLAGDNEQFF | TGCGCCAGCAGCTGGGACAACGGACTAGCGGGGGACAATGAGCAGTTCTTC
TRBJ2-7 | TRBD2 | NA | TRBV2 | CASTKTSGAYEQYF | TGTGCCAGCACAAAGACTAGCGGAGCCTACGAGCAGTACTTC
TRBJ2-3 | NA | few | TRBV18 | CASSSADWGSSTDTQYF | TGTGCCAGCTCATCGGCCGATTGGGGCTCTAGCACAGATACGCAGTATTTT
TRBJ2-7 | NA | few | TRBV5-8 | CASSTRTGSYEQYF | TGTGCCAGCAGCACTCGCACAGGGAGCTACGAGCAGTACTTC
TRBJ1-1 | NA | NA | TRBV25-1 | CATTKGNPTATEAFF | TGTGCCACCACTAAGGGGAACCCAACGGCCACTGAAGCTTTCTTT
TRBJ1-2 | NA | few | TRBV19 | CASSMETNYGYTF | TGTGCCAGTAGTATGGAGACCAACTATGGCTACACCTTC
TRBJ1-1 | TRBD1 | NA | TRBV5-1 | CASSGTENTEAFF | TGCGCCAGCAGCGGGACAGAGAACACTGAAGCTTTCTTT
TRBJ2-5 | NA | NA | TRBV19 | CASSWLANQETQYF | TGTGCCAGTAGTTGGCTAGCCAACCAAGAGACCCAGTACTTC
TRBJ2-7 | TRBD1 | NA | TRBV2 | CASCLTGGSYEQYF | TGTGCCAGCTGCTTGACAGGGGGCTCCTACGAGCAGTACTTC
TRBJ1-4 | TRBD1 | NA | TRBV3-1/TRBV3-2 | CASSSWGDRLNEKLFF | TGTGCCAGCAGCTCCTGGGGGGACAGGCTAAATGAAAAACTGTTTTTT
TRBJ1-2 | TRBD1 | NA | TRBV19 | CASSAMGQGNYGYTF | TGTGCCAGTAGTGCTATGGGACAGGGGAATTATGGCTACACCTTC
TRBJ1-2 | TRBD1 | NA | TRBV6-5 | CASSKGQGYGYTF | TGTGCCAGCAGTAAGGGACAGGGGTATGGCTACACCTTC
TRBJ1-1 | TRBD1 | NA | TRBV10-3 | CAIRGTGGMNTEAFF | TGTGCCATCAGGGGGACAGGGGGCATGAACACTGAAGCTTTCTTT
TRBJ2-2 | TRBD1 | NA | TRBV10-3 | CAISAGTGIYGGELFF | TGTGCCATCAGTGCCGGGACAGGGATTTACGGCGGGGAGCTGTTTTTT
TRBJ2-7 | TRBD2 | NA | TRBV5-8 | CASSLMGGHGYEQYF | TGTGCCAGCAGCCTAATGGGAGGGCATGGGTACGAGCAGTACTTC